Included here is one T cell receptor (beta chain) sequence, with context. Seattle participants joined during active infection and were tracked over time. The data are from a study of blood T cell repertoires in COVID-19. Whole-study context: PBMCs, B-cell-depleted T cells, or T cells were the source of the cDNA or gDNA that made up the material.

V lost 3 bases and J lost 5, with 13 bases in between. Germline V CDR1 and CDR2: SGHDN, FVKESK. This CDR3 contains 15 residues. Original processing notes: By means of reference gene primer amplification, nucleated cell counts were estimated. Assay used: immunoSEQ multiplex PCR; TCRdb lists only in-frame clones, some missing. The V and J calls and the clone size are those of that table, but D and trimming were determined from the DNA. The sample lists more than 350,000 clones; 89% were seen once. The chain couples TRBV14 to TRBJ1-4, with D unresolved. Material: peripheral blood. This TCR was sampled from a woman younger than 45 with COVID-19, enrolled during active disease. The CDR3 protein is CASSQITGINEKLFF. The CDR3 DNA reads TGTGCCAGCAGCCAGATTACGGGGATCAATGAAAAACTGTTTTTT.